This is a list of T cell receptor beta chains from one sample in a study of T cell changes during pregnancy in multiple sclerosis. Sequencing used immunoSEQ multiplex PCR; TCRdb keeps in-frame clones, though not all of them. This table holds approximately 50,000 clones, roughly 90% found once. Material: CD4+ T cells from peripheral blood mononuclear cells, obtained after pregnancy. These receptor sequences come from a female donor with multiple sclerosis, enrolled in a pregnancy study. Each CDR3 is given without its conserved first and last residue. The order of the fields is V gene, J gene, CDR3 length, CDR3 protein.

v_gene: TRBV20-1
j_gene: TRBJ1-2
len: 9
CDR3aa: RAGQLYGYT

v_gene: TRBV7-6
j_gene: TRBJ1-5
len: 13
CDR3aa: ASSLADTSNQPQH

v_gene: TRBV7-9
j_gene: TRBJ1-1
len: 13
CDR3aa: ASSLAQGQITEAF

v_gene: TRBV7-3
j_gene: TRBJ2-3
len: 14
CDR3aa: ASSLRSASNTDTQY

v_gene: TRBV19
j_gene: TRBJ2-7
len: 13
CDR3aa: ASSPEQGATYEQY

v_gene: TRBV9
j_gene: TRBJ2-2
len: 13
CDR3aa: ASSVVAAPVGELF

v_gene: TRBV21-1
j_gene: TRBJ2-1
len: 10
CDR3aa: ASRGGNNEQF

v_gene: TRBV18
j_gene: TRBJ2-3
len: 11
CDR3aa: ASSPRLTDTQY

v_gene: TRBV28
j_gene: TRBJ2-1
len: 12
CDR3aa: ASSLGTSVGEQF

v_gene: TRBV2
j_gene: TRBJ1-1
len: 10
CDR3aa: ASGQMNTEAF